The 10 T cell receptor beta chains below come from one sample, sequenced in a study of OX40 agonist ivuxolimab in advanced cancers. The table came from immunoSEQ multiplex PCR; TCRdb's copy has only in-frame clones and leaves some out. The sample lists tens of thousands of clones; approximately 90% were seen once. The sequences come from CD4+ or CD8+ T cells sorted from blood, collected in a trial of the OX40 agonist ivuxolimab. The receptors here all came from an adult with an advanced solid tumor such as melanoma, head and neck, liver or kidney cancer.

This chain connects TRBV5-1 to TRBJ2-6; the D gene is possibly TRBD1 (6 bases). Germline assignment: CDR1 SGHRS and CDR2 YFSETQ. Trimming left V 0 bases short and J 0 bases short, with 13 bases between. The CDR3 is 18 residues long. This CDR3 reads CASSLGQGLGSGANVLTF. CDR3 coding DNA: TGCGCCAGCAGCTTGGGTCAGGGGTTAGGCTCTGGGGCCAACGTCCTGACTTTC.

The V call is TRBV4-1, the J call TRBJ1-2; D is undetermined. This CDR3 comprises 13 residues. Per the germline V gene, CDR1 is MGHRA and CDR2 is YSYEKL. V gave up 0 bases and J gave up 6 bases, with 8 bases separating them. CDR3 sequence reads: CASSQELLDGYTF. The DNA of the CDR3 is TGCGCCAGCAGCCAAGAGCTGCTGGATGGCTACACCTTC.

The chain recombines TRBV5-4 with TRBJ1-2; perhaps TRBD1 as D (5 bases). The CDR3 length is 16 residues. CDR1 is SGHNT, CDR2 YYREEE, per germline (reference sequence). Trimming left V 1 base short and J 0 bases short, with 13 bases between. The CDR3: CASSLTGAEANYGYTF. CDR3 DNA: TGTGCCAGCAGCTTGACCGGGGCCGAAGCTAACTATGGCTACACCTTC.

The chain carries TRBV21-1 and TRBJ2-7. TRBV21-1 is a pseudogene locus. This CDR3 spans 14 amino acids. This CDR3 is CASSNGDGTYEQYF. CDR3 DNA: TGTGCCAGCAGCAATGGGGACGGGACCTACGAGCAGTACTTC.

The rearrangement uses TRBV5-8 and TRBJ2-6; the D is unclear. This CDR3 comprises 15 residues. CDR1 SGHTS and CDR2 YDEGEE come from the germline V gene. Trimming pared 6 bases from V and 2 bases from J, leaving 12 bases between. CDR3 residues: CASTTLTAGANVLTF. Written as DNA, the CDR3 is TGTGCCAGCACGACCCTGACGGCTGGGGCCAACGTCCTGACTTTC. The full variable domain, its missing parts supplied by reference TRBV5-8 and TRBJ2-6, is EAGVTQSPTHLIKTRGQQATLRCSPISGHTSVYWYQQALGLGLQFLLWYDEGEERNRGNFPPRFSGRQFPNYSSELNVNALELEDSALYLCASTTLTAGANVLTFGAGSRLTVL.

This chain connects TRBV2 to TRBJ2-7; no firm D call. V was cut by 4 bases and J by 2 bases, with 15 bases left in between. CDR1 and CDR2 from the germline V gene are SNHLY and FYNNEI. CDR3 length equals 15 residues. CDR3 bases: TGTGCCAGCAGTGCCGGGTTGGGCTCAGCCTACGAGCAGTACTTC. This sequence encodes CASSAGLGSAYEQYF.

This clone was recorded only once. The chain recombines TRBV5-1 with TRBJ2-2; 8 nucleotides line up with TRBD1. Per germline, CDR1 SGHRS and CDR2 YFSETQ. The CDR3 extends over 13 amino acids. Trimming at V came to 4 bases and at J to 9 bases, leaving 5 bases not matched to a gene. CDR3 nucleotide sequence: TGCGCCAGCAGCCTTCAGGGGGCCCGGGAGCTGTTTTTT. It encodes CASSLQGARELFF. The full variable domain, with the rest looked up from reference TRBV5-1 and TRBJ2-2, is KAGVTQTPRYLIKTRGQQVTLSCSPISGHRSVSWYQQTPGQGLQFLFEYFSETQRNKGNFPGRFSGRQFSNSRSEMNVSTLELGDSALYLCASSLQGARELFFGEGSRLTVL.

This chain joins TRBV7-9 and TRBJ2-7; 7 bases line up with TRBD1. Trimming took 5 bases from V and 2 from J; bases not matched to a gene: 3. The germline gives CDR1 SEHNR, CDR2 FQNEAQ (reference sequence). This CDR3 is 13 amino acids long. CDR3 in amino acids: CASSRQGPYEQYF. The CDR3 bases are TGTGCCAGCAGCCGACAGGGCCCCTACGAGCAGTACTTC.

The chain couples TRBV7-9 to TRBJ1-1, with D uncertain. Germline CDR1 and CDR2: SEHNR and FQNEAQ (reference sequence). This CDR3 region has 15 residues. The ends were cut back, 1 base at V and 8 bases at J, with 17 bases in the middle. CDR3 loop: CASSLGTFSSVEAFF. In nucleotides, the CDR3 is TGTGCCAGCAGCTTAGGGACGTTTTCCTCCGTCGAAGCTTTCTTT. Looking up the rest from reference TRBV7-9 and TRBJ1-1 gives the full variable domain: DTGVSQNPRHKITKRGQNVTFRCDPISEHNRLYWYRQTLGQGPEFLTYFQNEAQLEKSRLLSDRFSAERPKGSFSTLEIQRTEQGDSAMYLCASSLGTFSSVEAFFGQGTRLTVV.

With respect to this clone: Other DNA sequences in this specimen translate into the identical CDR3. The J gene is TRBJ2-7, the V gene TRBV7-9; D perhaps matches TRBD2 (6 bases). The CDR3 totals 17 residues. V was clipped by 5 bases and J by 1 base, with 21 bases between them. Germline V gene lookup returns CDR1 SEHNR and CDR2 FQNEAQ (reference sequence). The CDR3 is CASSTVIIGSLSYEQYF. Here the CDR3 DNA reads TGTGCCAGCAGCACCGTTATTATCGGGAGTCTGTCCTACGAGCAGTACTTC. The entire variable domain, with the rest obtained from reference TRBV7-9 and TRBJ2-7, is as follows: DTGVSQNPRHKITKRGQNVTFRCDPISEHNRLYWYRQTLGQGPEFLTYFQNEAQLEKSRLLSDRFSAERPKGSFSTLEIQRTEQGDSAMYLCASSTVIIGSLSYEQYFGPGTRLTVT.